The next 13 T cell receptor beta chains were all read from a single sample in a study of shared clonotypes between healthy human individuals. Generated by immunoSEQ multiplex PCR, the TCRdb table keeps only in-frame clones and is missing some. The profile shows 950,000 to 1,200,000 clones, approximately 80% of them singletons. Sequenced: memory CD4+ T cells from PBMCs. The subset denotes: CD45RA-negative fraction. Receptors were obtained from a man aged 18 to 35 in good health. Some clones in this sample may be carry-over from other donors' samples.

This clone appeared once. This chain links TRBV9 with TRBJ2-2; D may be TRBD1 (6 bases). This CDR3 region has 15 residues. Trimming removed 2 bases from V and 0 bases from J, with 8 bases in between. CDR1 and CDR2 from the germline V gene are SGDLS and YYNGEE. CDR3 coding DNA: TGTGCCAGCAGCGTTGGACAGACGAACACCGGGGAGCTGTTTTTT. The encoded protein is CASSVGQTNTGELFF.

CDR3 DNA: TGTGCCAGCAGCTTATCATCCCTCTCCTACGAGCAGTACTTC. It translates to CASSLSSLSYEQYF. V and J are TRBV7-9 and TRBJ2-7; D ambiguous. Trimming took 2 bases from V and 0 from J, leaving 8 bases between them. The CDR3 has 14 amino acids. CDR1 and CDR2 (germline): SEHNR, FQNEAQ (reference sequence).

Worth noting for this clone: This same CDR3 is encoded by further DNA sequences in the sample. The chain uses TRBV18 and TRBJ2-7; D unresolved. V was clipped by 0 bases and J by 3 bases, with 6 bases between them. CDR1 is KGHSH, CDR2 LQKENI, per germline. CDR3 length: 13 amino acids. DNA of the CDR3: TGTGCCAGCTCACCACCGGCTAGCTACGAGCAGTACTTC. Protein sequence: CASSPPASYEQYF. The variable domain in full, completed from reference TRBV18 and TRBJ2-7, reads NAGVMQNPRHLVRRRGQEARLRCSPMKGHSHVYWYRQLPEEGLKFMVYLQKENIIDESGMPKERFSAEFPKEGPSILRIQQVVRGDSAAYFCASSPPASYEQYFGPGTRLTVT.

The chain employs TRBV28 and TRBJ2-2; D remains unclear. Trimming left V 5 bases short and J 3 bases short, with 4 bases between. CDR3 length: 12 amino acids. Germline assignment: CDR1 MDHEN and CDR2 SYDVKM. The CDR3 region is CASSGYTGELFF. The CDR3 DNA follows: TGTGCCAGCAGTGGTTACACCGGGGAGCTGTTTTTT. The variable domain in full, completed from reference TRBV28 and TRBJ2-2, reads DVKVTQSSRYLVKRTGEKVFLECVQDMDHENMFWYRQDPGLGLRLIYFSYDVKMKEKGDIPEGYSVSREKKERFSLILESASTNQTSMYLCASSGYTGELFFGEGSRLTVL.

This clone occurred a few times. The V call is TRBV4-2, the J call TRBJ1-1, with D perhaps matching TRBD1 (6 bases). The CDR3 sequence is 18 residues long. The germline CDR1 and CDR2 sequences are LGHNA and YNFKEQ. V was trimmed by 0 bases and J by 1 base, leaving 18 bases between them. In DNA, the CDR3 is TGTGCCAGCAGCCAAGATCTTAGGGACATGGTGGGGAACACTGAAGCTTTCTTT. It is translated as CASSQDLRDMVGNTEAFF.

This chain joins TRBV28 and TRBJ2-5, with 11 bases matching TRBD2. Per the germline V gene, CDR1 is MDHEN and CDR2 is SYDVKM. Trimming cost V 8 bases and J 5 bases; bases outside gene matches: 10. The CDR3 sequence is 15 residues long. The CDR3 is CASALTSGSVETQYF. The CDR3, as DNA: TGTGCCAGCGCCCTCACTAGCGGGAGTGTGGAGACCCAGTACTTC.

This chain uses TRBV5-1 with TRBJ2-5; 8 nucleotides agree with TRBD2. V trimming: 0 bases; J trimming: 3 bases; junction bases outside the gene matches: 7. The germline CDR1 and CDR2 sequences are SGHRS and YFSETQ. The length of the CDR3 is 16 residues. The DNA of the CDR3 is TGCGCCAGCAGCTTGGGCGGTAGCGGGACCAAAGAGACCCAGTACTTC. The encoded protein is CASSLGGSGTKETQYF.

The chain couples TRBV5-1 to TRBJ1-1; D perhaps matches TRBD1 (6 bases). The germline CDR1 and CDR2 sequences are SGHRS and YFSETQ. This CDR3 spans 17 amino acids. Trimming cost V 0 bases and J 1 base, with 16 bases left between them. The CDR3 region is CASSLEDSSWGNTEAFF. DNA for the CDR3: TGCGCCAGCAGCTTGGAGGACAGTTCATGGGGGAACACTGAAGCTTTCTTT.

This chain links TRBV5-1 with TRBJ2-7; 7 bases map to TRBD1. V lost 3 bases and J lost 4; bases outside the gene matches: 7. The CDR3 length is 14 residues. Per the germline V gene, CDR1 is SGHRS and CDR2 is YFSETQ. The DNA of the CDR3 is TGCGCCAGCAGCTCCGGGACAGCGTTGTACGAGCAGTACTTC. Translated, it gives CASSSGTALYEQYF.

To note about this clone: Other DNA sequences in this sample translate to the same CDR3. The chain employs TRBV7-3 and TRBJ2-7; D is possibly TRBD1 (6 bases). Trimming took 4 bases from V and 1 from J, leaving 8 bases between them. Germline lookup yields CDR1 SGHTA and CDR2 FQGTGA. The CDR3 has 13 amino acids. The CDR3 coding sequence is TGTGCCAGCAGCTCAGGGGCTTCCTACGAGCAGTACTTC. It is translated as CASSSGASYEQYF.

The chain has TRBV19 and TRBJ1-3; no reliable D call. The CDR3 has 14 residues. The V gene's germline CDR1 is LNHDA and CDR2 SQIVND (reference sequence). The V end was cut by 2 bases, the J end by 2 bases, with 7 bases between. CDR3 region: CASSIRAAGNTIYF. CDR3 DNA sequence: TGTGCCAGTAGTATACGTGCGGCTGGAAACACCATATATTTT.

The J gene is TRBJ2-4, the V gene TRBV11-3; 7 nucleotides align to TRBD2. This CDR3 comprises 13 residues. Germline CDR1 SGHNT, CDR2 YENEEA. Trimming removed 5 bases from V and 13 bases from J; junction bases left unmatched: 11. In DNA, the CDR3 is TGTGCCAGCAGCCCTAGCAGGGAGGGGCCCCAGTACTTC. Protein: CASSPSREGPQYF.

Notes on this clone: Other DNA sequences within the sample encode an identical CDR3. J is TRBJ1-2 and V is TRBV28; no definite D call. The V end was cut by 7 bases, the J end by 5 bases, with 11 bases between. Germline CDR1 MDHEN, CDR2 SYDVKM. This CDR3 is 12 amino acids long. The CDR3 loop reads CASTGGGYGYTF. The CDR3 coding sequence is TGTGCCAGCACAGGTGGCGGTTATGGCTACACCTTC.